These T cell receptor beta chains were read from a single sample in a study of T cell responses to AZD1222 COVID-19 vaccine. The assay was immunoSEQ multiplex PCR, and TCRdb's table has in-frame clones only and misses some. The sample shows around 70,000 clones, nearly 90% of them seen only once. Specimen: peripheral blood, collected 28 days after the second AZD1222 dose. The source of these receptors is an adult who received the AZD1222 COVID-19 vaccine. Each CDR3 is given with its conserved first and last residue. D genes are given only for firm matches.

d_gene,v_gene,j_gene,CDR3aa,CDR3nt
NA,TRBV19,TRBJ2-6,CASSRDISSGANVLTF,TGTGCCAGTAGTAGGGACATAAGCTCTGGGGCCAACGTCCTGACTTTC
NA,TRBV10-3,TRBJ1-3,CAIRDSWIFNTIYF,TGTGCCATCAGAGACAGTTGGATTTTTAACACCATATATTTT
NA,TRBV7-9,TRBJ1-4,CASSSSTGGRTNEKLFF,TGTGCCAGCAGCTCTTCGACAGGTGGGCGAACTAATGAAAAACTGTTTTTT
TRBD1,TRBV2,TRBJ1-5,CASSETGRQPQHF,TGTGCCAGCAGTGAGACAGGGCGTCAGCCCCAGCATTTT
TRBD2,TRBV7-2,TRBJ2-2,CASSLDQGGGTNTGELFF,TGTGCCAGCAGCTTAGATCAGGGCGGGGGTACGAACACCGGGGAGCTGTTTTTT
TRBD1,TRBV13,TRBJ1-2,CASSSGQGNYGYTF,TGTGCCAGCAGCTCCGGACAGGGGAACTATGGCTACACCTTC
NA,TRBV4-3,TRBJ1-2,CASSQADQSNYGYTF,TGCGCCAGCAGCCAAGCGGACCAGAGTAACTATGGCTACACCTTC
NA,TRBV11-2,TRBJ2-5,CASSLDLGSGDQETQYF,TGTGCCAGCAGCTTAGATCTGGGTAGCGGAGATCAAGAGACCCAGTACTTC
NA,TRBV6-2/TRBV6-3,TRBJ1-2,CASSYSTGIQRGYTF,TGTGCCAGCAGTTATTCTACAGGCATTCAACGTGGCTACACCTTC
NA,TRBV19,TRBJ1-2,CASSMGDPALPYGYTF,TGTGCCAGTAGTATGGGGGATCCTGCATTACCCTATGGCTACACCTTC
NA,TRBV10-3,TRBJ1-1,CAISESQVNTEAFF,TGTGCCATCAGTGAGTCCCAAGTGAACACTGAAGCTTTCTTT
NA,TRBV11-1,TRBJ2-1,CACGTANNEQFF,TGTGCCTGCGGGACGGCGAACAATGAGCAGTTCTTC
TRBD1,TRBV19,TRBJ1-2,CASRAQGGGYTF,TGTGCCAGTAGAGCACAGGGGGGCGGCTACACCTTC
TRBD1,TRBV4-1,TRBJ1-1,CASSQDGGGPLGTEAFF,TGCGCCAGCAGCCAAGATGGAGGGGGCCCCCTGGGAACTGAAGCTTTCTTT
NA,TRBV6-5,TRBJ2-7,CATTSGASYEQYF,TGTGCCACCACCTCGGGGGCCTCCTACGAGCAGTACTTC
NA,TRBV7-2,TRBJ1-1,CASTSVSWGEGTEAFF,TGTGCCAGCACCTCCGTTTCCTGGGGTGAAGGCACTGAAGCTTTCTTT